This T cell receptor (beta chain) came from a study of cytomegalovirus exposure and HLA in healthy donors (TCRdb year 2017). About the full investigation: An earlier analysis of around 600 of the donors reported roughly 270 Gb of sequence data and about 100 million unique TCR beta sequences from 150 million to 200 million T cells. Of the approximately 400 genotyped donors, 75% to 85% were placed in the genetic ancestry cluster associated with self-reported Caucasian donors. To study patterns of TCR occurrence, a later analysis re-analyzed previously published TCR beta repertoires from under 750 donors and added high-resolution HLA genotyping. Among a few hundred genotyped donors of the cohort, an average of roughly 240,000 unique TCR beta nucleotide sequences were sequenced per donor, roughly a sixth of them non-productive. The study aimed to test whether cataloging public T cell receptors could reveal signatures of past pathogen exposure. All discovery cohort repertoires had been generated using a single sequencing platform. A separate validation cohort of more than 100 different subjects was used in addition to the 666-subject first cohort. An early release that covered around 590 HLA-typed donors contained about 290 gigabases of sequencing data and 80 million or so unique TCR sequences. In an earlier analysis of roughly 540 of the donors, high-throughput TCR beta sequencing was used to judge whether each TCR beta V gene segment behaved as functional or pseudogenic. A later genetic analysis took genome-wide SNP genotypes for about 55% of the roughly 700 donors and used that subset as a discovery cohort. High-throughput TCR immunosequencing, statistical association of individual TCRs with disease status, and machine learning were combined to predict cytomegalovirus infection status. The number of typed donors differed by locus: about 620-630 for A, B, C, DRB1 and DQB1; 500 to 550 for DQA1; 606 for DPA1; and some 430 for DPB1. Several DR-DQ haplotypes were handled as single units for association and clustering because linkage in the cohort was strong. The later analysis used no new phenotypic data to find candidate immune exposures, relying instead on TCR beta sequences and their occurrence across donors. HLA typing included class I and class II loci at four-digit resolution. Donor age, sex, ethnicity and CMV serostatus were compiled alongside the repertoire data. Using immunosequencing, the study profiled T cell repertoires from 666 subjects and related those repertoires to cytomegalovirus serostatus.

V has 3 bases trimmed and J has 6 bases trimmed; junction bases matching no gene number 4. Taken from cysteine to phenylalanine, the CDR3 has 13 residues. The read is trimmed to its CDR3 DNA, 39 bases read in frame from base 1. CDR1 and CDR2 are read off the germline V gene (reference sequence) as SEHNR and FQNEAQ. Summary of the overall study and its limitations: In a later analysis, some 17,000 TCR beta sequences were associated with specific HLA alleles at a false discovery rate of 0.05. The only immune exposure information available for the cohort was CMV serostatus. A group of highly shared sequence variants was considered likely to be a technical artifact of the sequencing pipeline. A total of 150 to 200 TCR beta chains were listed by the study as associated with cytomegalovirus. Because HLA typing was missing for some donors at each locus, association tests included only the typed subset. Only TCR beta chains were sequenced in this cohort, and the absence of alpha or paired-chain data limited detectable features. A later analysis found that most CMV-associated TCR beta chains appeared HLA-restricted, with HLA associations seemingly driven largely by CMV exposure. Because the 87-base-pair reads could not distinguish some IMGT-functional V segments, including TRBV6-2 and TRBV6-3, those segments were excluded. In a later analysis, HLA-associated TCR beta chains were found to be more clonally expanded and to have lower generation probabilities than equally common non-associated chains. In vitro tests confirmed that a few of the cytomegalovirus-associated TCR beta chains recognize cytomegalovirus antigens. According to a later genetic analysis, donors in an Asian-associated ancestry cluster had fewer N-insertions in productive TCRs than the approximately 690-donor mean. Sequencing depth was assumed to be roughly uniform across donors in the presence/absence analyses, though that assumption may not hold. The classifier was reported to diagnose cytomegalovirus status with high specificity and sensitivity in both the original cohort and the validation cohort. A further reported finding was that TCR beta sequences accurately predicted the HLA-A and HLA-B alleles for most subjects in the first cohort. In a later analysis, several top co-occurrence clusters were reported to appear linked to parvovirus B19, influenza, CMV and Epstein-Barr virus. The authors suggested that the approach could potentially be generalized to other disease states and immunological phenotypes. An earlier analysis of some 590 of the donors showed that most TCR beta V segments appeared in productive rearrangements either about 87% or about 30% of the time, which broadly matched IMGT annotations. Strong co-occurrence of HLA alleles, especially DR and DQ, made assigning TCR associations to individual alleles difficult. An association between a missense DCLRE1C variant and V-gene and J-gene trimming of TCR beta chains was found in a later genetic analysis and replicated in an independent cohort. Because counts were too low, fewer than 20 rarely observed V segments, including chromosome 9 orphons, were excluded from the earlier analysis of around 640 of the donors. Correlated functional status among segregating V segments might be attributable to linkage disequilibrium, but an unknown experimental factor could not be ruled out. A later analysis found that TCR association rates varied across HLA loci, with DRB1 alleles showing the most associated TCRs and HLA-C alleles the fewest. Most TCR sequences were seen in very few donors, while some public TCRs were found in many individuals.

On this clone: Its antigen remains unidentified. One base away there is no much larger clone; base qualities are not given.

To prepare the library, the immunoSEQ multiplex PCR assay was applied. For the multiplex PCR, a mixture combining 60 forward primers for TCR Vbeta segments and 13 reverse primers for TCR Jbeta segments was used. The CDR3 region of rearranged TCR beta genes was amplified from genomic DNA by a multiplex PCR assay. The Illumina HiSeq System was used to sequence the amplified TCR beta libraries as 87-base-pair reads. For the original study's pipeline: Across the 500 to 850 repertoires, a later analysis counted roughly 84 million unique TCR beta chains, roughly 11 million of which were shared by at least two donors. Raw reads were error-corrected and collapsed into unique sequences by a nearest-neighbor algorithm in which closely related sequences were merged to remove PCR and sequencing errors. To assign V, D and J gene segments, CDR3 sequences were aligned to IMGT reference sequences. For a sequence to be retained, a match of at least six nucleotides to both a V gene segment and a J gene segment was required. A rearrangement counted as productive if the CDR3 had no stop codons and remained in frame with V and J, and every other rearrangement counted as non-productive. CDR3 was defined by IMGT convention, running from the second conserved V-encoded cysteine to the conserved J-encoded phenylalanine. In an earlier analysis of more than 550 of the donors, sequences lacking an unambiguous match to a single V gene segment were excluded. An earlier analysis of around 600 of the donors classified V segments as functional when productive rearrangements were above 56.7% and as segregating when the standard deviation between donors was above 5%. A statistical classification framework was built to diagnose cytomegalovirus status from the catalog of TCR beta chain sequences. In a later analysis, V and J genes were assigned by comparing TCR nucleotide sequences against IMGT/GENE-DB human TR gene sequences. A later analysis assigned CDR3 sequences and most-parsimonious VDJ recombination scenarios with the TCRdist pipeline. In a later analysis, each TCR beta chain was defined by its CDR3 amino acid sequence together with its V-gene family, and reads lacking a unique V-gene family were excluded. As a way to deal with suspected cross-contamination and a sequencing artifact, a later analysis dropped over 550 nucleotide sequences that were highly shared and had low generation probability. In a later analysis, a clonal expansion index for each public chain was calculated from normalized within-repertoire ranks of inferred template counts. Generation probabilities in a later analysis came from a VDJ recombination model fitted to out-of-frame rearrangements, and those results were checked against IGoR. A later analysis scored TCR-TCR, TCR-HLA and TCR-CMV co-occurrence with hypergeometric tests, applying a repertoire-size bias correction to TCR pairs. False discovery rates were estimated in a later analysis by permuting HLA or CMV assignments 20 times. In a later analysis, co-occurring TCRs were grouped using DBSCAN, with TCRdist sequence similarity added in when clustering inside HLA-allele-positive subsets. For co-occurrence clustering, repertoires with fewer than 30,000 or more than 120,000 public chains were excluded, along with roughly 5 repertoires with anomalous nucleotide sharing. TCRdb took over this immuneACCESS table, retaining in-frame rearrangements with V and J assigned. Such tables are incomplete; in checked studies, under half of the missing clones stem from an unresolved V gene, and the remainder is unexplained. V, J and clone size are taken as reported in that table, and D and trimming were inferred from the DNA itself. The sample profile shows some 190,000 clones; about 80% of them were found once. The ten most abundant clones make up around 1.5% of the sample.

In total, roughly 710 healthy bone marrow donors made up the cohort. All cohort members were sampled while nominally healthy, although unrecorded immune exposures were likely present. The donor tested CMV seronegative, placing the donor among the 352 seronegative members of the cohort. Each donor provided a peripheral blood sample, and peripheral blood mononuclear cells were used for TCR beta sequencing. The Qiagen DNeasy Blood Extraction Kit was used to extract genomic DNA from the blood cell samples. The sample was PBMCs. This receptor chain uses TRBV7-9 and TRBJ2-7, with 8 bases matching TRBD1. The receptor's source is a man younger than 35 in good health and CMV-seronegative. Read as DNA, the sequence is TGTGCCAGCAGCTTGACAGGGGTTGGCGAGCAGTACTTC. Translation gives CASSLTGVGEQYF.